The next 5 T cell receptor beta chains were all read from a single sample in a study of Graves' ophthalmopathy and Graves' hyperthyroidism. The sequenced template was RNA, covering the TCR beta CDR3 region. First-round RT-PCR relied on HTBI primers, and a second-round multiplex PCR came next. TCRdb re-analysed the multiplex PCR reads in MiXCR, keeping a single row per CDR3 protein. This table holds around 470,000 distinct CDR3 sequences, approximately 15% found once. The sample was blood. The receptors originated from a woman between 25 and 40 years old with Graves' ophthalmopathy.

This clonotype was picked up many times. The rearrangement links TRBV28 to TRBJ2-7, with 7 bases matching TRBD1. Trimming removed 4 bases from V and 2 bases from J; junction bases left unmatched: 14. Germline lookup yields CDR1 MDHEN and CDR2 SYDVKM. The CDR3 runs to 17 residues. The CDR3 coding sequence is TGTGCCAGCAGTTCACGCGAGGGGGACAGCATCACCTACGAGCAGTACTTC. It codes for CASSSREGDSITYEQYF. Complete variable domain (other parts from reference TRBV28 and TRBJ2-7): DVKVTQSSRYLVKRTGEKVFLECVQDMDHENMFWYRQDPGLGLRLIYFSYDVKMKEKGDIPEGYSVSREKKERFSLILESASTNQTSMYLCASSSREGDSITYEQYFGPGTRLTVT.

This clonotype showed up many times. The CDR3 reads CASSLTKYYEQYF. CDR3 DNA sequence: TGTGCCAGCAGTCTAACTAAGTACTACGAGCAGTACTTC. The chain joins TRBV6-5 to TRBJ2-7; D remains unclear. V was shortened by 5 bases and J by 3 bases, with 11 bases between the two germline ends. The CDR3 spans 13 residues. CDR1 is MNHEY and CDR2 is SVGAGI in the germline V gene.

This clonotype came up once. This chain joins TRBV6-5 and TRBJ2-7, with TRBD1 identical over 9 bases. Germline assignment: CDR1 MNHEY and CDR2 SVGAGI. The CDR3 sequence is 16 residues long. With V trimmed by 8 bases and J by 0 bases, 11 bases remained unmatched. In DNA form, the CDR3 reads TGTGCCAGCGGTTGGGACAGGGTAGTTGGCTCCTACGAGCAGTACTTC. This sequence encodes CASGWDRVVGSYEQYF.

The chain carries TRBV28 and TRBJ2-2, with unresolved D. The germline V gene has CDR1 MDHEN and CDR2 SYDVKM. The CDR3 has 15 residues. The V end lost 3 bases, the J end lost 4 bases, and 12 bases lay between the germline ends. The CDR3 is CASSLSDLGTGELFF. For the CDR3, the DNA is TGTGCCAGCAGTTTGTCCGATTTGGGCACCGGGGAGCTGTTTTTT. Looking up the rest from reference TRBV28 and TRBJ2-2 gives the full variable domain: DVKVTQSSRYLVKRTGEKVFLECVQDMDHENMFWYRQDPGLGLRLIYFSYDVKMKEKGDIPEGYSVSREKKERFSLILESASTNQTSMYLCASSLSDLGTGELFFGEGSRLTVL.

A few counts support this clonotype. This chain links TRBV18 with TRBJ1-6; TRBD1 is a possible D gene (5 bases). CDR1 is KGHSH and CDR2 is LQKENI in the germline V gene. The CDR3 is 14 amino acids. V lost 2 bases and J lost 7, with 9 bases in between. Here the CDR3 reads CASSPGHQNSPLHF. CDR3 in DNA: TGTGCCAGCTCACCAGGACACCAAAATTCACCCCTCCACTTT.